This T cell receptor (beta chain) derives from a study of Tregs in tolerant kidney transplant recipients. Findings of the study overall: Findings come from small patient numbers and require larger validation. Biological reproducibility was not directly addressed, but technical replication error appeared minimal. The most relevant donor-specific Treg TCRbeta repertoire apparently came from expansion with activated donor B cells.

The CDR3 runs 13 residues. CDR1 and CDR2 (germline): SGHVS, FNYEAQ. V was trimmed by 5 bases and J by 3 bases, leaving 10 bases between them. Thawed PBMCs were FACS-sorted into unstimulated CD4+CD25+CD127- regulatory T cells, CD4+CD25- non-regulatory cells, CD4 and CD8 cells. Sequenced by immunoSEQ multiplex PCR; TCRdb stores in-frame clones only, minus some. The sample includes 200,000 to 300,000 clones, approximately 84% of them seen just once. With regard to this clone: Its target is not known.

The chain is built from TRBV7-6 and TRBJ1-1; no firm D call. The TCR was taken from a human donor in good health. The sequenced sample consisted of CD4+ T cells from blood. The CDR3 region has the DNA TGTGCCAGCAGCCGTGGAGGCTACACTGAAGCTTTCTTT. Translation gives CASSRGGYTEAFF.